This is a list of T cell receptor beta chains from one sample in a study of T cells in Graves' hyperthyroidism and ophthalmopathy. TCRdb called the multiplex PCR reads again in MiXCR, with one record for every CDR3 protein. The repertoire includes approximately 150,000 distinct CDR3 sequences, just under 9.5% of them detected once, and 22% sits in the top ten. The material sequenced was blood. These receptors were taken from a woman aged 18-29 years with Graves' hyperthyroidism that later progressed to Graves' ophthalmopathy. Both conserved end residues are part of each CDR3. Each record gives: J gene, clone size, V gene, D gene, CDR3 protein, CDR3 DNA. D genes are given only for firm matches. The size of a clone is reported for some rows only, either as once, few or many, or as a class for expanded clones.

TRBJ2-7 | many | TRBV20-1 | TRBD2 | CSARDFPRREVPYEQYF | TGCAGTGCTAGAGATTTCCCGCGGCGGGAGGTCCCCTACGAGCAGTACTTC
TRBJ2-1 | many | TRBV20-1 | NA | CSAGEYNEQFF | TGCAGTGCCGGGGAGTACAATGAGCAGTTCTTC
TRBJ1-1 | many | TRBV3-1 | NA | CASSQGWTVNTEAFF | TGTGCCAGCAGCCAAGGATGGACGGTGAACACTGAAGCTTTCTTT
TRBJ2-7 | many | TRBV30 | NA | CARGQSYEQYF | TGTGCCCGTGGACAGTCCTACGAGCAGTACTTC
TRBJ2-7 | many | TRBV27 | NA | CASSLFQASYEQYF | TGTGCCAGCAGTTTATTCCAGGCCTCCTACGAGCAGTACTTC
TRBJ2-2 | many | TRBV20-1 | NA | CSARTLVGTGELFF | TGCAGTGCTAGAACCCTCGTTGGCACCGGGGAGCTGTTTTTT
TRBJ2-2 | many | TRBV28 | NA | CASSFNPTTGELFF | TGTGCCAGCAGCTTTAACCCGACCACCGGGGAGCTGTTTTTT
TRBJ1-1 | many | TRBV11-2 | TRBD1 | CASSTGGGTEAFF | TGTGCCAGCAGTACAGGGGGAGGCACTGAAGCTTTCTTT
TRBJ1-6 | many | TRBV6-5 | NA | CASSLTLGPSISPLHF | TGTGCCAGCAGTCTTACATTAGGGCCTTCGATTTCACCCCTCCACTTT
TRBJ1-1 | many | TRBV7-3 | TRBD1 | CASSARDRGMEAFF | TGTGCCAGCAGCGCCCGGGACAGGGGCATGGAAGCTTTCTTT
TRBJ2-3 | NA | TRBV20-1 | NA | CSAQRGIDTQYF | TGCAGTGCTCAAAGGGGTATAGATACGCAGTATTTT
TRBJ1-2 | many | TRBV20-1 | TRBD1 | CSARQDRGSYGYTF | TGCAGTGCTAGACAGGACAGGGGATCGTATGGCTACACCTTC
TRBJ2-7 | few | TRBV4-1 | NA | CASSQVLDPRGTYEQYF | TGCGCCAGCAGCCAAGTCCTCGACCCACGGGGTACCTACGAGCAGTACTTC
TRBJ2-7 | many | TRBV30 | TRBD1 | CAWMGQGYEQYF | TGTGCCTGGATGGGACAGGGGTACGAGCAGTACTTC
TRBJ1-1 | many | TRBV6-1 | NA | CASSGFQPLNTEAFF | TGTGCCAGCAGTGGTTTTCAGCCCTTGAACACTGAAGCTTTCTTT
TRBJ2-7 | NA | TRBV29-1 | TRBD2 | CSVEGEGPLFYEQYF | TGCAGCGTTGAAGGGGAGGGACCCTTGTTCTACGAGCAGTACTTC
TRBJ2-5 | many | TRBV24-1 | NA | CATSDPDKGSGMQTQYF | TGTGCCACCAGTGACCCCGACAAAGGGTCTGGAATGCAGACCCAGTACTTC
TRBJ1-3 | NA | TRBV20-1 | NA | CSARAAVGNTIYF | TGCAGTGCTAGGGCGGCAGTGGGAAACACCATATATTTT
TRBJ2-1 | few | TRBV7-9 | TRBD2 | CASSLTGGRNEQFF | TGTGCCAGCAGCTTAACGGGCGGGAGGAATGAGCAGTTCTTC
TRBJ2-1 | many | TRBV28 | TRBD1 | CASIKPGQGKNNEQFF | TGTGCCAGCATAAAACCGGGACAGGGAAAAAACAATGAGCAGTTCTTC
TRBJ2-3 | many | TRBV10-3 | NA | CAISVKSDTQYF | TGTGCCATCAGTGTAAAGTCAGATACGCAGTATTTT
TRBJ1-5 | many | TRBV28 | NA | CASRTDSFYGQPQHF | TGTGCCAGTAGGACGGACTCTTTCTATGGTCAGCCCCAGCATTTT
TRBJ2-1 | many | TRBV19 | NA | CASSIGGEQFF | TGTGCCAGTAGTATTGGCGGTGAGCAGTTCTTC
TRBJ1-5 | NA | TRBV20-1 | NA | CSARDRQIDQPQHF | TGCAGTGCTAGAGACAGGCAAATAGATCAGCCCCAGCATTTT
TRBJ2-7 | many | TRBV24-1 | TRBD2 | CATSDSTSGGLYEQYF | TGTGCCACCAGTGACTCTACTAGCGGGGGGCTCTACGAGCAGTACTTC
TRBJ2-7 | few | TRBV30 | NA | CAWSTAYEQYF | TGTGCCTGGAGTACGGCCTACGAGCAGTACTTC
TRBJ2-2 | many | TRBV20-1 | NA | CSARVQETGELFF | TGCAGTGCTAGAGTCCAAGAAACCGGGGAGCTGTTTTTT
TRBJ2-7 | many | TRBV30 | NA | CAWSPGVGPYEQYF | TGTGCCTGGTCCCCCGGGGTGGGGCCCTACGAGCAGTACTTC
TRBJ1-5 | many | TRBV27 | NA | CASSLSGGDWVIGQPQHF | TGTGCCAGCAGTTTAAGCGGCGGGGATTGGGTGATAGGTCAGCCCCAGCATTTT
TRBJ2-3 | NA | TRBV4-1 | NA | CASSQVADTQYF | TGCGCCAGCAGCCAAGTCGCAGATACGCAGTATTTT
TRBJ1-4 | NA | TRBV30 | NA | CAWSTGNSEKLFF | TGTGCCTGGAGTACGGGCAATAGTGAAAAACTGTTTTTT
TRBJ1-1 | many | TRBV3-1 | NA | CASSSGTGAFF | TGTGCCAGCAGCTCTGGAACGGGAGCTTTCTTT
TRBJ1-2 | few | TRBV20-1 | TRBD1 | CSAWDSYGYTF | TGCAGTGCTTGGGACAGCTATGGCTACACCTTC
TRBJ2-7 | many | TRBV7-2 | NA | CASSSQGGAYEQYF | TGTGCCAGCAGCTCCCAGGGGGGGGCCTACGAGCAGTACTTC
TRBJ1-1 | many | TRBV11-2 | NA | CASSFRVTEAFF | TGTGCCAGCAGCTTCAGGGTCACTGAAGCTTTCTTT
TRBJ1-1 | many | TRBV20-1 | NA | CSARDGVNTEAFF | TGCAGTGCTAGAGATGGTGTGAACACTGAAGCTTTCTTT
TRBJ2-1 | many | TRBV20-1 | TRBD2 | CSASGRGAGSYNEQFF | TGCAGTGCTAGTGGGAGGGGAGCTGGGTCCTACAATGAGCAGTTCTTC
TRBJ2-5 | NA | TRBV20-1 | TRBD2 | CSASISGGNQETQYF | TGCAGTGCCTCAATAAGCGGGGGGAACCAAGAGACCCAGTACTTC
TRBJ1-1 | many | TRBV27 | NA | CASSLSEVSTEAFF | TGTGCCAGCAGTTTATCGGAGGTGAGCACTGAAGCTTTCTTT
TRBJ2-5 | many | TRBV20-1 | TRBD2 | CSARSKRIAGGGETQYF | TGCAGTGCTAGGTCCAAAAGAATAGCGGGAGGTGGAGAGACCCAGTACTTC
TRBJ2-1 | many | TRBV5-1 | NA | CASSYMRTRPDEQFF | TGCGCCAGCAGCTACATGAGGACGAGACCTGATGAGCAGTTCTTC
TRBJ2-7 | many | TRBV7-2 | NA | CASSLVRGNYEQYF | TGTGCCAGCAGCTTAGTCCGCGGGAACTACGAGCAGTACTTC
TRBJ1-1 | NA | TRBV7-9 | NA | CVSSLIGQTNTEAFF | TGTGTCAGCAGCTTAATAGGACAGACGAACACTGAAGCTTTCTTT
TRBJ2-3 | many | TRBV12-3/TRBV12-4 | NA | CASSLDGVMGTDTQYF | TGTGCCAGCAGTTTAGATGGGGTTATGGGAACAGATACGCAGTATTTT
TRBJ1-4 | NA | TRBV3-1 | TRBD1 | CASSPLGKGAPNEKLFF | TGTGCCAGCAGCCCCCTCGGAAAGGGGGCGCCTAATGAAAAACTGTTTTTT
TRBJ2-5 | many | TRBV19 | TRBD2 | CASSIVAGALQETQYF | TGTGCCAGTAGTATAGTAGCGGGAGCGCTCCAAGAGACCCAGTACTTC
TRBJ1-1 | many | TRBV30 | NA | CASNTGTGNTEAFF | TGTGCCTCCAATACCGGGACGGGGAACACTGAAGCTTTCTTT
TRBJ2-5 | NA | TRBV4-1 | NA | CASSQDGREFMHF | TGCGCCAGCAGCCAAGATGGGAGAGAATTCATGCACTTC
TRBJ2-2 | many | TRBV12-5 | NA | CASGLQRGLIANTGELFF | TGTGCTAGTGGTTTGCAACGGGGGTTGATCGCGAACACCGGGGAGCTGTTTTTT
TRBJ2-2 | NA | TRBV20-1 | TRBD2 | CSAPQVAGGPNTGELFF | TGCAGTGCTCCCCAAGTAGCGGGAGGGCCCAACACCGGGGAGCTGTTTTTT
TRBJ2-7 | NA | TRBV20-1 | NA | CSAMTATYEQYF | TGCAGTGCAATGACTGCTACCTACGAGCAGTACTTC
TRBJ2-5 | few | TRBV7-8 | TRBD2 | CASSEGVLAGTLEETQYF | TGTGCCAGCAGCGAAGGGGTCCTAGCGGGAACGCTAGAAGAGACCCAGTACTTC
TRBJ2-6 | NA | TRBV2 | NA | CASRRSSSGANVLTF | TGTGCCAGCAGGCGTAGCAGCTCTGGGGCCAACGTCCTGACTTTC
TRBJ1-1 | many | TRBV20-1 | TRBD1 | CSADRALNTEAFF | TGCAGTGCTGACAGGGCCCTAAACACTGAAGCTTTCTTT
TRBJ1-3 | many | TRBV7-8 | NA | CASSLARTATVLSGNTIYF | TGTGCCAGCAGCTTAGCCCGGACGGCAACGGTACTCTCTGGAAACACCATATATTTT
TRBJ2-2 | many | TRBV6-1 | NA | CASSESSGNTGELFF | TGTGCCAGCAGTGAATCGTCAGGGAACACCGGGGAGCTGTTTTTT
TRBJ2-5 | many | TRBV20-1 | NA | CSARANSGETQYF | TGCAGTGCTAGAGCTAATAGCGGAGAGACCCAGTACTTC
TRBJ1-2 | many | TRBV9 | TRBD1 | CASSLGTANYGYTF | TGTGCCAGCAGCCTCGGGACAGCCAACTATGGCTACACCTTC
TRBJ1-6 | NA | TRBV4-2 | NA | CASSQDGQGIDNSPLHF | TGTGCCAGCAGCCAAGATGGGCAGGGTATCGATAATTCACCCCTCCACTTT
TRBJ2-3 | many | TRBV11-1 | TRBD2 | CASSLEGLAGGTDTQYF | TGTGCCAGCAGCTTGGAGGGACTAGCGGGAGGCACAGATACGCAGTATTTT